This T cell receptor beta chain appears in the sequencing data of a study of blood T cell repertoires in COVID-19 (dated by TCRdb to about 2020). As for the study more broadly: Collaborator samples came from the United States, Italy and Spain and covered acute and convalescent phases of COVID-19. The material from the prospective study consisted of cDNA or gDNA derived from T cells, B-cell-depleted T cells, or PBMCs. The dataset comprised deeply sampled blood TCRbeta repertoires from subjects exposed to, actively infected with, or recovered from COVID-19. A freely available public database, intended as a resource for researchers studying the immune response to SARS-CoV-2, is where the repertoires were released. Samples came from the ongoing ImmuneRACE study (first 160 participants) plus 1,254 subjects from 6 global collaborators. A de-identified subject ID, COVID-19 status, age in years and sex were almost always included in the sample metadata. Where available, HLA class I and class II types were taken from metadata supplied by the sample provider and were not determined by assay-based typing. Broader findings and caveats from the paper: How much clinical and demographic metadata was included differed by source and by participant, and the metadata was provided uncurated.

Whole blood was collected in K2EDTA tubes by collaborating institutions according to the institutions' own protocols. For TCRbeta analysis, collaborator samples were shipped as frozen whole blood, as isolated PBMCs, or as DNA extracted from either sample type. The immunoSEQ Assay, a bias-controlled multiplex PCR, was used to amplify TCRbeta CDR3 regions from genomic DNA. Turning to the authors' computational methods: The number of nucleated cells in each sample was estimated by amplification of reference gene primers within the assay. Sequence reads were collapsed and filtered to measure the absolute abundance of every unique TCRbeta CDR3 rearrangement. Productive Simpson clonality was computed per sample as the square root of Simpson's diversity index over productive rearrangements. The table was pulled from immuneACCESS by TCRdb, which kept in-frame rearrangements only. Such tables lose some clones; where checked, under half of the loss comes from unresolved V genes, and the rest has no known cause. V and J calls and clone size are copied from that table; D and trimming were computed from the DNA. The sample records 90,000 or so clones, 87% of which are singletons. The ten largest clones add up to approximately 1% of the sample.

Worth noting for this clone: Its recognized antigen is unknown. Base qualities are not at hand, and no much larger clone is one base apart.

The germline V gene (reference sequence) specifies GTSNPN as CDR1 and SVGIG as CDR2. The CDR3 sequence holds 12 residues, the cysteine and phenylalanine included. Just the 36-base CDR3 DNA is kept, in frame starting at base 1. V lost 5 bases and J lost 6 bases; the stretch between them is 11 bases long. The sequence was collected from a human donor in a cohort sampled during active COVID-19. Here the chain combines TRBV30 and TRBJ1-5; 6 matching bases give a weak D call of TRBD1. Sequencing was performed on peripheral blood. The CDR3 in this case is CAWSGVTQPQHF. Read as DNA, the sequence is TGTGCCTGGTCAGGGGTTACTCAGCCCCAGCATTTT.